The present T cell receptor (beta chain) was sequenced within a study of blood T cell repertoires in COVID-19. The protocol was immunoSEQ multiplex PCR, while the TCRdb copy is restricted to in-frame clones and leaves out a portion. The sample holds about 190,000 clones, approximately 90% seen once. This clone has a handful of counts. Germline assignment: CDR1 GTSNPN and CDR2 SVGIG (reference sequence). The CDR3 loop spans 14 amino acids. With 0 bases removed from V and 2 bases from J, the gap between germline ends came to 8 bases. J is TRBJ1-5 and V is TRBV30; D is perhaps TRBD1 (5 bases). This sequence was found in an older man with active or convalescent COVID-19. Sequenced material: peripheral blood. The CDR3 DNA reads TGTGCCTGGAGTGTACGGGGGGGCAATCAGCCCCAGCATTTT. Amino acid sequence: CAWSVRGGNQPQHF.